Shown below are 20 T cell receptor beta chains from a single sample sequenced in a study of blood T cell repertoires in COVID-19. The protocol was immunoSEQ multiplex PCR, while the TCRdb copy is restricted to in-frame clones and leaves out a portion. The data hold over 250,000 clones, with around 90% observed a single time. The sequenced sample consisted of peripheral blood. These TCRs come from a man aged 50 to 59 with acute or convalescent COVID-19.

The CDR3 is CASSLNRNTEAFF. DNA of the CDR3: TGTGCCAGCAGCTTGAACAGGAACACTGAAGCTTTCTTT. This chain connects TRBV5-5 to TRBJ1-1, with D unresolved. Between the trimmed V and J ends, which lost 1 base and 1 base, there was a span of 5 bases. Germline-derived CDR1 and CDR2 are SGHKS and YYEKEE (reference sequence). This CDR3 comprises 13 residues.

The chain has TRBV18 and TRBJ2-7; 16 bases align to TRBD2. With 4 bases clipped from V and 2 bases from J, the junction kept 8 bases outside the gene matches. The germline V gene encodes CDR1 KGHSH and CDR2 LQKENI. The CDR3 covers 18 residues. The CDR3 sequence is CASSRAGTSGGDPYEQYF. The CDR3 DNA reads TGTGCCAGCTCACGGGCCGGGACTAGCGGGGGGGACCCCTACGAGCAGTACTTC.

The chain combines TRBV6-5 with TRBJ1-1; the D gene is possibly TRBD1 (5 bases). This CDR3 has 15 residues. The germline V gene encodes CDR1 MNHEY and CDR2 SVGAGI. The germline V and J ends were trimmed by 0 bases and 1 base, with 9 bases remaining between them. CDR3 loop: CASSYSPGQNTEAFF. The CDR3 DNA is TGTGCCAGCAGTTACTCGCCAGGACAGAACACTGAAGCTTTCTTT.

This clone is medium-sized in the sample. The V and J genes are TRBV5-6 and TRBJ1-1, with 7 bases matching TRBD1. This CDR3 has 14 residues. With 4 bases clipped from V and 7 bases from J, the junction kept 10 bases outside the gene matches. Germline assignment: CDR1 SGHDT and CDR2 YYEEEE. CDR3 amino acids: CASSPTSDRLEAFF. CDR3 in DNA: TGTGCCAGCAGCCCTACTTCGGACAGGCTTGAAGCTTTCTTT.

The chain couples TRBV19 to TRBJ2-1; TRBD2 matches at 10 bases. Germline V gene data show CDR1 as LNHDA and CDR2 as SQIVND (reference sequence). The CDR3 contains 16 residues. V was pared by 6 bases and J by 5 bases, with 10 bases of the junction left unmatched. CDR3 DNA sequence: TGTGCCAGTAGCTATGGAACTAGCGGGGCCCACAATGAGCAGTTCTTC. Translation gives CASSYGTSGAHNEQFF.

This rearrangement joins TRBV6-5 to TRBJ2-7; TRBD2 is a possible D gene (6 bases). The V end lost 4 bases, the J end lost 3 bases, and 19 bases lay between the germline ends. CDR1 and CDR2 from the germline V gene are MNHEY and SVGAGI. The CDR3 consists of 16 residues. The DNA of the CDR3 is TGTGCCAGCAGTTCTCCGAGGAGTAGCGGAGTCTACGAGCAGTACTTC. It specifies CASSSPRSSGVYEQYF.

This sequence joins TRBV15 and TRBJ1-6, with D possibly matching TRBD1 (6 bases). The V and J ends lost 3 bases and 7 bases respectively, with 13 bases between them. The CDR3 spans 15 residues. The V gene's germline CDR1 is LNHNV and CDR2 YYDKDF (reference sequence). The CDR3 region is CATSSEGGKNSPLHF. The CDR3 DNA reads as TGTGCCACCAGCAGCGAGGGGGGGAAGAATTCACCCCTCCACTTT.

The chain couples TRBV7-2 to TRBJ2-3, with TRBD2 matching over 9 bases. The germline V gene encodes CDR1 SGHTA and CDR2 FQGNSA. Trimming removed 7 bases from V and 4 bases from J; junction bases left unmatched: 12. The CDR3 contains 16 residues. In DNA form, the CDR3 reads TGTGCCAGCACCTCTTGGGGGCGGGGGGGTTCAGATACGCAGTATTTT. Amino acids: CASTSWGRGGSDTQYF.

The chain combines TRBV9 with TRBJ2-1; 9 bases match TRBD1. The J segment lost 9 bases and the V segment lost 3 bases, leaving 13 bases of the junction unmatched. The CDR3 is 16 residues long. CDR1 and CDR2 (germline): SGDLS, YYNGEE. This CDR3 reads CASSADTGQGGAEQFF. CDR3 in DNA: TGTGCCAGCAGCGCGGATACGGGACAGGGAGGAGCTGAGCAGTTCTTC.

The gene calls are TRBV5-4 and TRBJ1-2; 9 bases map to TRBD1. This CDR3 spans 16 amino acids. V lost 1 base and J lost 0; bases outside the gene matches: 4. Germline V gene sequence: CDR1 SGHNT, CDR2 YYREEE (reference sequence). The CDR3 region is CASSLPGTGTNYGYTF. The CDR3 DNA sequence: TGTGCCAGCAGCTTGCCAGGGACAGGGACTAACTATGGCTACACCTTC.

This clone was counted once. The chain employs TRBV5-4 and TRBJ2-3; 11 bases map to TRBD2. Germline lookup yields CDR1 SGHNT and CDR2 YYREEE (reference sequence). V dropped 3 bases and J dropped 2; count of bases not matched to a gene: 5. The CDR3 is 16 residues long. CDR3 in DNA: TGTGCCAGCAGCTCCCTAGCGGGGGGACACACAGATACGCAGTATTTT. It specifies CASSSLAGGHTDTQYF.

J is TRBJ2-5 and V is TRBV7-3, with D possibly TRBD1 on 8 matching bases. This CDR3 spans 14 amino acids. Trimming stripped 5 bases from V and 3 bases from J, with 13 bases between. CDR1 is SGHTA and CDR2 is FQGTGA in the germline V gene. The CDR3 DNA follows: TGTGCCAGCAGCCAACAGGGGGGGAAAGAGACCCAGTACTTC. Protein sequence: CASSQQGGKETQYF.

The rearrangement links TRBV5-1 to TRBJ2-7, with 8 bases fitting TRBD2. The length of the CDR3 is 16 residues. CDR1 and CDR2 (germline): SGHRS, YFSETQ. Trimming took 3 bases from V and 0 from J; bases not matched to a gene: 8. The CDR3 loop reads CASSWSGGRSSYEQYF. CDR3 nucleotides: TGCGCCAGCAGCTGGAGCGGGGGTCGAAGCTCCTACGAGCAGTACTTC.

This chain links TRBV30 with TRBJ2-1; no clear D gene. Germline-derived CDR1 and CDR2 are GTSNPN and SVGIG (reference sequence). CDR3 length: 12 amino acids. Trimming removed 0 bases at V and 6 bases at J, with 6 bases between. The CDR3 DNA reads as TGTGCCTGGAGTGTTATCCGCAATGAGCAGTTCTTC. Translating it yields CAWSVIRNEQFF.

This clone has a single count. J is TRBJ2-5 and V is TRBV2, with TRBD1 matching 7 bases. Unmatched junction bases numbered 14, after V lost 8 bases and J lost 5 bases. The CDR3 covers 15 residues. Germline lookup yields CDR1 SNHLY and CDR2 FYNNEI. The DNA of the CDR3 is TGTGCCAGCGGTCCGACAGGGTTGGACGGTGAGACCCAGTACTTC. This codes for CASGPTGLDGETQYF.

CDR3 protein: CASSQLGPLTSEQYF. CDR3 nucleotides: TGTGCCAGCAGCCAACTGGGTCCCTTGACTAGCGAGCAGTACTTC. V gene TRBV14 combines with J gene TRBJ2-7, with D possibly matching TRBD2 (6 bases). This CDR3 spans 15 amino acids. Germline CDR1 SGHDN, CDR2 FVKESK. Trimming left V 2 bases short and J 6 bases short, with 17 bases between.

The chain has TRBV11-2 and TRBJ2-5, with 8 bases matching TRBD1. CDR1 and CDR2 from the germline V gene are SGHAT and FQNNGV. With 5 bases clipped from V and 4 bases from J, the junction kept 6 bases outside the gene matches. This CDR3 comprises 14 residues. The CDR3 region is CASSPLGQGETQYF. CDR3 sequence (DNA): TGTGCCAGCAGCCCTCTCGGACAGGGAGAGACCCAGTACTTC.

The rearrangement uses TRBV27 and TRBJ1-5, with TRBD1 matching over 8 bases. The CDR3 is 17 residues long. Per germline, CDR1 MNHEY and CDR2 SMNVEV (reference sequence). After removal of 5 bases from V and 0 bases from J, the junction contained 9 bases not matched to a gene. CDR3 sequence (DNA): TGTGCCAGCAGTCCCGGGACAGGATATTATAGCAATCAGCCCCAGCATTTT. This codes for CASSPGTGYYSNQPQHF.

V and J are TRBV7-2 and TRBJ2-2, with D possibly TRBD1 on 8 matching bases. V lost 5 bases and J lost 3, with 16 bases in between. Germline assignment: CDR1 SGHTA and CDR2 FQGNSA. The CDR3 contains 16 residues. CDR3 sequence: CASSPGGAGDTGELFF. The CDR3, as DNA: TGTGCCAGCAGCCCAGGGGGCGCGGGGGACACCGGGGAGCTGTTTTTT.

The chain carries TRBV30 and TRBJ1-1, with TRBD1 identical over 7 bases. Germline V gives CDR1 GTSNPN, CDR2 SVGIG (reference sequence). V dropped 2 bases and J dropped 2; count of bases not matched to a gene: 11. This CDR3 spans 16 amino acids. CDR3 region: CAWSTFKGGHNTEAFF. The CDR3 DNA follows: TGTGCCTGGAGTACCTTTAAAGGGGGCCACAACACTGAAGCTTTCTTT.